A selection of T cell receptor beta chains follows, all from one sample in a study of response to subunit inactivated influenza vaccine. TCRdb re-called the RT-PCR reads with MiXCR, one entry per CDR3 protein. The repertoire consists of just over 300,000 distinct CDR3 sequences, with 21% occurring once and the leading ten covering roughly 10%. The sample here was PBMCs from blood, taken about 20 months after vaccination. These receptors were collected from a man between 45 and 75 years old who received an inactivated influenza vaccine. CDR3s leave out the opening cysteine and the closing phenylalanine or tryptophan. The order of the fields is V gene, J gene, clone size, CDR3 protein. Only some rows state a clone size, as once, few, many or a class for expanded clones.

v_gene: TRBV15
j_gene: TRBJ1-5
abundance: NA
CDR3aa: ATSRDRVFNQPQH

v_gene: TRBV6-1
j_gene: TRBJ2-7
abundance: few
CDR3aa: ASSDRQGWDEQY

v_gene: TRBV7-2
j_gene: TRBJ2-5
abundance: few
CDR3aa: ASSLAEKETQY

v_gene: TRBV6-1
j_gene: TRBJ2-6
abundance: NA
CDR3aa: ASSLALGPLANVLT

v_gene: TRBV5-6
j_gene: TRBJ1-2
abundance: NA
CDR3aa: ASSLEPGAYGYT

v_gene: TRBV2
j_gene: TRBJ2-2
abundance: NA
CDR3aa: ASSEEGAIKRELF

v_gene: TRBV9
j_gene: TRBJ2-2
abundance: few
CDR3aa: ASSVGTGNTGELF

v_gene: TRBV7-9
j_gene: TRBJ1-6
abundance: NA
CDR3aa: ASRLTEGSSPLH

v_gene: TRBV4-1
j_gene: TRBJ1-2
abundance: NA
CDR3aa: ASSQVVPGANYGYT

v_gene: TRBV6-5
j_gene: TRBJ1-4
abundance: NA
CDR3aa: ASSHSFTQRSNEKLF

v_gene: TRBV12-3/TRBV12-4
j_gene: TRBJ1-6
abundance: many
CDR3aa: ASTPLFPTSGFPLH

v_gene: TRBV5-4
j_gene: TRBJ1-5
abundance: NA
CDR3aa: ASSLGPRSNQPQH

v_gene: TRBV28
j_gene: TRBJ2-2
abundance: NA
CDR3aa: ASSLATGTGGRITGELF

v_gene: TRBV5-6
j_gene: TRBJ2-3
abundance: NA
CDR3aa: ASSRLLAGADTQY